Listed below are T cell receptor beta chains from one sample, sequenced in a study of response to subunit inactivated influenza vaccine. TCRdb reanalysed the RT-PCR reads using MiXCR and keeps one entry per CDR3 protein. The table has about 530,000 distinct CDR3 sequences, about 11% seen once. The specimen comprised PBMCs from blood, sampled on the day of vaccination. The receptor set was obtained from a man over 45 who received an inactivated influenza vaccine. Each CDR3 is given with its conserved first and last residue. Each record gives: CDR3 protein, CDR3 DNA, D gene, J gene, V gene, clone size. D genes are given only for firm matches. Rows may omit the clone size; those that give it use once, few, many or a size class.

CSVAWGLETQYF	TGCAGCGTAGCATGGGGGTTAGAGACCCAGTACTTC	NA	TRBJ2-5	TRBV29-1	NA
CASSLGAGGARETQYF	TGTGCCAGCAGTTTAGGAGCGGGGGGGGCTCGAGAGACCCAGTACTTC	TRBD2	TRBJ2-5	TRBV12-3/TRBV12-4	few
CSAPRTDGNTEAFF	TGCAGTGCTCCCCGGACAGATGGTAACACTGAAGCTTTCTTT	NA	TRBJ1-1	TRBV20-1	few
CASSMTGNQPQHF	TGTGCCAGTAGTATGACGGGTAATCAGCCCCAGCATTTT	NA	TRBJ1-5	TRBV19	NA
CASSLDLGGLNTEAFF	TGCGCCAGCAGCTTGGACCTAGGGGGGTTGAACACTGAAGCTTTCTTT	NA	TRBJ1-1	TRBV5-1	NA
CASTPTGTEAKNIQYF	TGTGCTAGCACCCCGACAGGGACGGAGGCCAAAAACATTCAGTACTTC	TRBD1	TRBJ2-4	TRBV7-7	NA
CAISRSGGNEKLFF	TGTGCCATCAGTCGCTCCGGGGGCAATGAAAAACTGTTTTTT	NA	TRBJ1-4	TRBV10-3	few
CAISQAGTSALTYEQYF	TGTGCCATCAGCCAGGCCGGGACTAGCGCACTCACCTACGAGCAGTACTTC	TRBD2	TRBJ2-7	TRBV10-3	many
CSSRRLNEQFF	TGCAGTTCAAGGAGGCTCAATGAGCAGTTCTTC	NA	TRBJ2-1	TRBV20-1	NA
CASSSTGIVNIQYF	TGTGCCAGCAGCTCCACAGGGATTGTTAACATTCAGTACTTC	NA	TRBJ2-4	TRBV6-1	few
CASSQGRDSPLHF	TGTGCCAGCAGCCAAGGTCGTGATTCACCCCTCCACTTT	NA	TRBJ1-6	TRBV3-1	few
CASRTSGTGAYNEQFF	TGTGCCAGTAGAACATCCGGGACTGGCGCCTACAATGAGCAGTTCTTC	NA	TRBJ2-1	TRBV28	many
CASSYSGLAGGNEQYF	TGTGCCAGCAGTTACTCAGGGCTAGCGGGAGGGAACGAGCAGTACTTC	TRBD2	TRBJ2-7	TRBV6-5	few
CASSLQASSGNTIYF	TGCGCCAGCAGCTTACAGGCGAGCTCTGGAAACACCATATATTTT	NA	TRBJ1-3	TRBV5-1	NA
CASSLVHWGEGAGELFF	TGTGCCAGCAGTTTGGTTCATTGGGGCGAAGGGGCCGGGGAGCTGTTTTTT	NA	TRBJ2-2	TRBV28	NA
CASSQVLRGLANTGELFF	TGTGCCAGCAGCCAAGTCCTCAGGGGGCTCGCGAACACCGGGGAGCTGTTTTTT	TRBD1	TRBJ2-2	TRBV4-2	many
CASSNQQNYGYTF	TGTGCCAGCTCGAATCAGCAAAACTATGGCTACACCTTC	NA	TRBJ1-2	TRBV6-2/TRBV6-3	NA
CASSLSLSGQRETQYF	TGTGCCAGCAGTTTATCGCTGTCAGGGCAACGGGAGACCCAGTACTTC	NA	TRBJ2-5	TRBV28	few
CATSRDSDRYNEQFF	TGTGCCACCAGCAGAGATTCGGACCGCTACAATGAGCAGTTCTTC	NA	TRBJ2-1	TRBV15	few
CSAYLSGLAGGPSSYNEQFF	TGCAGTGCTTACTTGTCGGGACTAGCGGGAGGGCCTAGTTCCTACAATGAGCAGTTCTTC	TRBD2	TRBJ2-1	TRBV20-1	many
CASSTRPRNNEQFF	TGTGCCAGCAGTACCCGACCTAGGAACAATGAGCAGTTCTTC	NA	TRBJ2-1	TRBV12-3/TRBV12-4	NA
CSAMDTGQGHQGYTF	TGCAGTGCCATGGATACGGGACAGGGCCATCAGGGCTACACCTTC	TRBD1	TRBJ1-2	TRBV20-1	NA
CASSLALTGKKLFF	TGTGCCAGCAGCTTAGCGTTAACAGGGAAAAAACTGTTTTTT	NA	TRBJ1-4	TRBV7-9	few
CASSPGLGDTGELFF	TGTGCCAGCAGTCCGGGACTAGGGGACACCGGGGAGCTGTTTTTT	TRBD2	TRBJ2-2	TRBV6-4	few
CASSQGRANYGYTF	TGTGCCAGCAGCCAAGGTCGCGCTAACTATGGCTACACCTTC	NA	TRBJ1-2	TRBV3-1	few
CASSYSYWAGTDTQYF	TGTGCCAGCAGTTACTCGTACTGGGCGGGCACAGATACGCAGTATTTT	NA	TRBJ2-3	TRBV6-5	many
CASSVQTGSGNEQFF	TGTGCCAGCAGCGTGCAAACCGGGAGTGGGAATGAGCAGTTCTTC	NA	TRBJ2-1	TRBV9	few
CSARPQGAWNQPQHF	TGCAGTGCTAGACCTCAGGGGGCATGGAATCAGCCCCAGCATTTT	TRBD1	TRBJ1-5	TRBV20-1	NA
CASSRLYGGAANEKLFF	TGCGCCAGCAGCCGCCTATACGGGGGCGCGGCTAATGAAAAACTGTTTTTT	NA	TRBJ1-4	TRBV4-3	few
CASSPLAGEQFF	TGTGCCAGCAGTCCCCTAGCGGGGGAGCAGTTCTTC	TRBD2	TRBJ2-1	TRBV12-3/TRBV12-4	NA
CASSPTGLAGLGNEQFF	TGTGCCAGCTCACCTACAGGACTAGCGGGGTTAGGCAATGAGCAGTTCTTC	TRBD2	TRBJ2-1	TRBV18	NA
CASTMDGNSNQPQHF	TGTGCCAGCACAATGGACGGGAATAGCAATCAGCCCCAGCATTTT	NA	TRBJ1-5	TRBV12-3/TRBV12-4	NA
CASGPGLSPQETQYF	TGTGCCAGCGGCCCCGGGCTTAGCCCTCAAGAGACCCAGTACTTC	NA	TRBJ2-5	TRBV28	NA
CASSPRLAGVENEQFF	TGTGCCAGCAGCCCCCGGCTAGCGGGAGTCGAGAATGAGCAGTTCTTC	TRBD2	TRBJ2-1	TRBV3-1	many
CASSQDRVIQPQGTDTQYF	TGCGCCAGCAGCCAAGATCGGGTAATCCAACCCCAGGGCACAGATACGCAGTATTTT	NA	TRBJ2-3	TRBV4-3	few
CASRDRATYEQYF	TGCGCCAGCCGGGACAGGGCAACCTACGAGCAGTACTTC	TRBD1	TRBJ2-7	TRBV5-1	few
CASRHRDGKNIQYF	TGTGCCAGCAGGCACCGGGACGGCAAAAACATTCAGTACTTC	NA	TRBJ2-4	TRBV6-1	few
CASSSIQGALVSPLHF	TGTGCCAGCAGCAGTATACAGGGGGCGTTGGTTTCACCCCTCCACTTT	TRBD1	TRBJ1-6	TRBV7-9	many
CASSHKGSGRSDEQFF	TGCGCCAGCAGCCACAAAGGGTCGGGGAGGAGCGATGAGCAGTTCTTC	NA	TRBJ2-1	TRBV4-3	few
CASSSKSSDEQYF	TGTGCCAGCAGCTCGAAGTCCAGCGACGAGCAGTACTTC	NA	TRBJ2-7	TRBV7-9	NA
CASSLGTAQPQHF	TGTGCCAGCAGCCTAGGGACAGCTCAGCCCCAGCATTTT	TRBD1	TRBJ1-5	TRBV4-2	few
CASSPPQIPNEQFF	TGTGCCAGCTCACCACCACAAATACCTAATGAGCAGTTCTTC	NA	TRBJ2-1	TRBV18	NA
CASSSHISSGYTF	TGTGCCAGCAGTTCCCATATTTCTAGTGGCTACACCTTC	NA	TRBJ1-2	TRBV27	few
CASSLLEGGYNEQFF	TGCGCCAGCAGCTTATTAGAAGGGGGCTACAATGAGCAGTTCTTC	NA	TRBJ2-1	TRBV5-1	many
CATSAGDPGNTIYF	TGTGCCACCAGTGCGGGGGACCCTGGAAACACCATATATTTT	NA	TRBJ1-3	TRBV24-1	NA
CASSRPMLAKNIQYF	TGTGCCAGCAGCCGGCCGATGCTAGCCAAAAACATTCAGTACTTC	NA	TRBJ2-4	TRBV12-3/TRBV12-4	many
CASSLSAGGRNEQFF	TGTGCCAGCAGTTTATCAGCGGGAGGGCGTAATGAGCAGTTCTTC	TRBD2	TRBJ2-1	TRBV27	few
CASRTSTGPYGYTF	TGTGCCAGCAGGACGTCGACGGGGCCATATGGCTACACCTTC	NA	TRBJ1-2	TRBV12-3/TRBV12-4	few
CASSRQASYEQYF	TGTGCCAGCAGTCGACAGGCATCCTACGAGCAGTACTTC	NA	TRBJ2-7	TRBV27	many
CASSLVAGSPTDTQYF	TGTGCCAGCAGCTTAGTTGCGGGAAGCCCCACAGATACGCAGTATTTT	NA	TRBJ2-3	TRBV7-2	few
CASNGQVGTEAFF	TGTGCCAGCAATGGACAGGTCGGCACTGAAGCTTTCTTT	TRBD1	TRBJ1-1	TRBV27	NA
CASSRAGATDANTGELFF	TGTGCCAGCAGCCGGGCCGGCGCGACTGACGCGAACACCGGGGAGCTGTTTTTT	NA	TRBJ2-2	TRBV4-2	NA
CASSSTSGSFNNEQFF	TGTGCCAGCAGTTCCACTAGCGGGAGTTTTAACAATGAGCAGTTCTTC	TRBD2	TRBJ2-1	TRBV6-2/TRBV6-3	few
CASSRRDRASYEQYF	TGTGCCAGCAGCAGACGGGACAGGGCTTCCTACGAGCAGTACTTC	TRBD1	TRBJ2-7	TRBV7-8	few
CASSESGGGGYEQYF	TGTGCCAGCAGTGAATCGGGAGGAGGAGGTTACGAGCAGTACTTC	TRBD2	TRBJ2-7	TRBV6-1	few